This TCR beta chain derives from a study of Ad26.COV2.S vaccination and SARS-CoV-2 variants. Study findings and constraints: Spike-specific TCR breadth was greater in vaccine than placebo recipients.

The V gene lost 1 base and the J gene lost 3 bases, with 10 bases spanning the gap. The CDR3 consists of 14 residues. Germline V gives CDR1 SGHRS, CDR2 YFSETQ. About this clone itself: Antigen unknown.

Method: immunoSEQ multiplex PCR; TCRdb's copy keeps in-frame clones and lacks some. This table holds over 130,000 clones, 86% found once. The chain combines TRBV5-1 with TRBJ1-1; the D is unclear. The sample was peripheral blood, taken after recovery from COVID-19. This clonotype originated in a human donor who had recovered from COVID-19. The CDR3 DNA reads TGCGCCAGCAGCTTGAGGCGCGTCGACACTGAAGCTTTCTTT. Its protein is CASSLRRVDTEAFF.